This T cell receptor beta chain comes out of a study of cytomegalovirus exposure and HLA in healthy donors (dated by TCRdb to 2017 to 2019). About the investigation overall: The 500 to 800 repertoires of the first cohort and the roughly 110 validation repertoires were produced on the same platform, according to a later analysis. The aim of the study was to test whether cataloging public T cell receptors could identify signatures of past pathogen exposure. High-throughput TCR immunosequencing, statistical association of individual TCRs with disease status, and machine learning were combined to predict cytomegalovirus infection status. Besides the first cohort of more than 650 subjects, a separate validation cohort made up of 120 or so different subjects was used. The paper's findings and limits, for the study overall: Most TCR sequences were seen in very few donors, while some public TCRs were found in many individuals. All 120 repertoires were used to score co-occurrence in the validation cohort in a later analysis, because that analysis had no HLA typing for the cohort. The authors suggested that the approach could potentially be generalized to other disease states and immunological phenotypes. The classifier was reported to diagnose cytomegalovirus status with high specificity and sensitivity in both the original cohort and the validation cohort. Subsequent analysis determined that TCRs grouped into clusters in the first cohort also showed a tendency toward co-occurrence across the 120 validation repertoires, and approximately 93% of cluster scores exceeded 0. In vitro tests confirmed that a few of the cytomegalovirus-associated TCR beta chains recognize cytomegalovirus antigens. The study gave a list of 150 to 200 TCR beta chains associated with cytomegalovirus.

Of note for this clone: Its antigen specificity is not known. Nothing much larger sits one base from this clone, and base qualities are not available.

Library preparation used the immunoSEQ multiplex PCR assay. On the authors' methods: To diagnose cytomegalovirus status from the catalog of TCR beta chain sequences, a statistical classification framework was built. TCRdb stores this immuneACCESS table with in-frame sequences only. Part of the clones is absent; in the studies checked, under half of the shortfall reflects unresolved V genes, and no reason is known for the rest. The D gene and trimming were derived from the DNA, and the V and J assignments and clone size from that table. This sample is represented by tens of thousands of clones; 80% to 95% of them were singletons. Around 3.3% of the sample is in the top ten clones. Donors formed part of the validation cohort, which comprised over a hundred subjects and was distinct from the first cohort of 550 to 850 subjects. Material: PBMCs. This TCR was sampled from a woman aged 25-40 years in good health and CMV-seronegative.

The sequenced DNA: TGTGCCAGCAGGCCCGGGACAGAAGACTATGGCTACACCTTC. This encodes CASRPGTEDYGYTF. Rearrangement joined TRBV7-3 to TRBJ1-2; the junction holds 7 bases that match TRBD1. From a lookup of the germline V gene, CDR1 and CDR2 are SGHTA and FQGTGA. V and J are trimmed by 6 bases and 3 bases, and the gene matches miss 7 bases of the junction. Spanning cysteine to phenylalanine, the CDR3 consists of 14 amino acids. Of the read, only the CDR3 DNA is kept; its 42 bases are in frame from base 1.